One and the same sample provided the 30 T cell receptor beta chains below, sequenced in a study of T cell responses to AZD1222 COVID-19 vaccine. Some clones are missing from TCRdb's copy, which holds only in-frame ones; the method was immunoSEQ multiplex PCR. The sample lists some 190,000 clones; about nine tenths were seen once. Sequenced here: peripheral blood, sampled 28 days after the second AZD1222 dose. The receptors come from an adult who received the AZD1222 COVID-19 vaccine.

This clone has a handful of counts. The CDR3 spells CASSLWATSTDTQYF. The CDR3, as DNA: TGTGCCAGCAGTTTATGGGCGACTAGCACAGATACGCAGTATTTT. The chain combines TRBV27 with TRBJ2-3; D unclear. Trimming shortened V by 1 base and J by 0 bases, and 8 bases separated the two germline ends. Germline V gene lookup returns CDR1 MNHEY and CDR2 SMNVEV (reference sequence). The CDR3 spans 15 residues.

The chain uses TRBV4-1 and TRBJ1-1; 9 bases line up with TRBD1. Germline V gene data show CDR1 as MGHRA and CDR2 as YSYEKL. J was trimmed by 1 base and V by 4 bases; bases with no gene match: 4. This CDR3 has 15 residues. CDR3 nucleotides: TGCGCCAGCAGCCCTGGACAGGGGCGGAACACTGAAGCTTTCTTT. It translates to CASSPGQGRNTEAFF.

The rearrangement uses TRBV6-2 or TRBV6-3 and TRBJ2-1; tentatively, D is TRBD2 (6 bases). The CDR3 loop spans 14 amino acids. The germline CDR1 and CDR2 sequences are MNHEY and SVGEGT. V gave up 2 bases and J gave up 3 bases, with 8 bases separating them. The CDR3, as DNA: TGTGCCAGCAGTTACCAGGGACTCTACAATGAGCAGTTCTTC. Encoded protein: CASSYQGLYNEQFF.

The chain employs TRBV30 and TRBJ2-1; D call uncertain. Per the germline V gene, CDR1 is GTSNPN and CDR2 is SVGIG (reference sequence). The V and J ends lost 3 bases and 6 bases respectively, with 12 bases between them. The CDR3 is 13 residues long. CDR3 region: CAWRKVGLNEQFF. DNA for the CDR3: TGTGCCTGGAGAAAAGTGGGTCTCAATGAGCAGTTCTTC.

CDR3 DNA: TGCAGCGTTGAGGGTCGAAGAGGACTAGCGGGAGAGGGGGCTTACGAGCAGTACTTC. Translating gives CSVEGRRGLAGEGAYEQYF. The rearrangement uses TRBV29-1 and TRBJ2-7; 13 bases are a match to TRBD2. The V segment lost 3 bases and the J segment 4 bases; nucleotides outside the gene matches: 18. CDR3 length equals 19 residues. Germline loops: CDR1 SQVTM, CDR2 ANQGSEA.

The chain links TRBV7-2 to TRBJ2-1, with 7 bases lining up with TRBD2. The CDR3 consists of 16 residues. After removal of 7 bases from V and 5 bases from J, the junction contained 14 bases not matched to a gene. CDR1 and CDR2 from the germline V gene are SGHTA and FQGNSA. The CDR3 here is CASNVPAGAFNNEQFF. DNA of the CDR3: TGTGCCAGCAACGTCCCCGCGGGAGCCTTTAACAATGAGCAGTTCTTC. Supplemented by reference TRBV7-2 and TRBJ2-1, the full variable domain reads GAGVSQSPSNKVTEKGKDVELRCDPISGHTALYWYRQSLGQGLEFLIYFQGNSAPDKSGLPSDRFSAERTGGSVSTLTIQRTQQEDSAVYLCASNVPAGAFNNEQFFGPGTRLTVL.

The chain couples TRBV28 to TRBJ1-2; perhaps TRBD1 as D (5 bases). Trimming pared 5 bases from V and 7 bases from J, leaving 8 bases between. The germline V gene has CDR1 MDHEN and CDR2 SYDVKM. CDR3 length: 11 amino acids. The CDR3 DNA reads TGTGCCAGCAGTCAGGGACCTGGCTACACCTTC. This codes for CASSQGPGYTF.

This clone was observed once. DNA of the CDR3: TGTGCCAGCAGCTTATCAGGGGTTAAGCCCCAGCATTTT. This codes for CASSLSGVKPQHF. The J gene is TRBJ1-5, the V gene TRBV7-2; D possibly corresponds to TRBD1 (6 bases). V shed 2 bases and J shed 8 bases, with 10 bases lying between them. Germline V lookup: CDR1 SGHTA, CDR2 FQGNSA. This CDR3 is 13 amino acids long.

The chain recombines TRBV7-9 with TRBJ1-1; D gene uncertain. Trimming cost V 0 bases and J 5 bases, with 10 bases left between them. Germline loops: CDR1 SEHNR, CDR2 FQNEAQ (reference sequence). The length of the CDR3 is 14 residues. CDR3 in amino acids: CASSLAVGRTEAFF. CDR3 nucleotides: TGTGCCAGCAGCTTAGCAGTAGGGAGGACTGAAGCTTTCTTT.

CDR3 coding DNA: TGTGCCAGCAGCTATCTGACATCCTCCGGGGAGCTGTTTTTT. It is translated as CASSYLTSSGELFF. This chain uses TRBV7-6 with TRBJ2-2; no clear D gene. CDR1 SGHVS and CDR2 FNYEAQ come from the germline V gene. The CDR3 sequence is 14 residues long. Trimming pared 4 bases from V and 6 bases from J, leaving 12 bases between.

J is TRBJ2-1 and V is TRBV11-2, with 7 bases lining up with TRBD2. After removal of 4 bases from V and 3 bases from J, the junction contained 6 bases not matched to a gene. CDR1 is SGHAT, CDR2 FQNNGV, per germline. There are 15 residues in the CDR3. The CDR3 reads CASSSIAGHYNEQFF. The CDR3 DNA is TGTGCCAGCAGCTCGATAGCGGGTCACTACAATGAGCAGTTCTTC.

The chain is built from TRBV11-1 and TRBJ2-7, with D tentatively TRBD1 (6 bases). CDR3 length: 14 residues. Germline V lookup: CDR1 SGHAT, CDR2 FQDESV (reference sequence). Deletions cut 5 bases from V and 6 bases from J, with 17 bases between. The CDR3 sequence: CASSDRVGALEQYF. The CDR3 nucleotides are TGTGCCAGCAGCGATAGGGTGGGGGCTCTCGAGCAGTACTTC.

This sequence joins TRBV4-2 and TRBJ2-3; 10 bases agree with TRBD2. J was trimmed by 0 bases and V by 0 bases; bases with no gene match: 9. Per germline, CDR1 LGHNA and CDR2 YNFKEQ. CDR3 length: 19 amino acids. The CDR3 protein is CASSQDAISGGLSTDTQYF. The CDR3 bases are TGTGCCAGCAGCCAAGACGCGATTAGCGGGGGGCTAAGCACAGATACGCAGTATTTT.

The chain has TRBV21-1 and TRBJ2-7; TRBD2 reflects the table's D call only, with no check against the DNA. TRBV21-1 is a pseudogene locus. This CDR3 is built from 16 residues. The CDR3 DNA follows: TGTGCCAGCAGCAAAGACGTGCGATCCAACTCCTACGAGCAGTACTTC. This translates into CASSKDVRSNSYEQYF.

The J gene is TRBJ2-2, the V gene TRBV6-5; D is undetermined. V was pared by 8 bases and J by 6 bases, with 7 bases between. Germline assignment: CDR1 MNHEY and CDR2 SVGAGI. CDR3 length equals 11 residues. The CDR3 DNA reads as TGTGCCAGCCGGGCATCCGGGGAGCTGTTTTTT. Translation: CASRASGELFF.

This clone was picked up one time. V and J are TRBV24-1 and TRBJ1-6; unclear D gene. This CDR3 is built from 15 residues. Germline V CDR1 and CDR2: KGHDR, SFDVKD. V was trimmed by 2 bases and J by 7 bases, leaving 11 bases between them. The CDR3 sequence is CATSDSDGTNSPLHF. In DNA form, the CDR3 reads TGTGCCACCAGTGATTCTGACGGTACCAATTCACCCCTCCACTTT.

The CDR3, as DNA: TGTGCCAGCAGCCAAGGTGGAACCTATAATTCACCCCTCCACTTT. The encoded protein is CASSQGGTYNSPLHF. The chain carries TRBV4-2 and TRBJ1-6; no clear D gene. The CDR3 extends over 15 amino acids. Trimming cost V 1 base and J 2 bases, with 6 bases left between them. Germline V gene data show CDR1 as LGHNA and CDR2 as YNFKEQ.

The rearrangement uses TRBV5-7 and TRBJ2-1; 10 bases are a match to TRBD2. TRBV5-7 is placed among ORFs of uncertain function. There are 19 residues in the CDR3. V lost 2 bases and J lost 6; bases outside the gene matches: 17. For the CDR3, the DNA is TGTGCCAGCAGCTTCGGGGCTAGCGGGGGCCTTCATTGGGTCAATGAGCAGTTCTTC. Translating gives CASSFGASGGLHWVNEQFF.

The chain is built from TRBV19 and TRBJ1-5; TRBD1 aligns across 8 bases. Germline V CDR1 and CDR2: LNHDA, SQIVND (reference sequence). The CDR3 sequence is 16 residues long. V was pared by 2 bases and J by 3 bases, with 6 bases of the junction left unmatched. The CDR3 spells CASSILDRGTNQPQHF. For the CDR3, the DNA is TGTGCCAGTAGTATACTCGACAGGGGAACCAATCAGCCCCAGCATTTT.

This chain connects TRBV6-6 to TRBJ1-6; the D gene is possibly TRBD1 (5 bases). V shed 8 bases and J shed 9 bases, with 11 bases lying between them. The CDR3 has 12 amino acids. Germline lookup yields CDR1 MNHNY and CDR2 SVGAGI (reference sequence). In DNA, the CDR3 is TGTGCCAGCGGAGGGACCTTTTCACCCCTCCACTTT. Its translation: CASGGTFSPLHF.

The rearrangement uses TRBV6-5 and TRBJ2-1, with 14 bases lining up with TRBD2. The CDR3 extends over 15 amino acids. V lost 7 bases to trimming and J lost 7 bases; unmatched junction nucleotides: 6. Looked up from germline, CDR1 is MNHEY and CDR2 is SVGAGI. The CDR3 loop reads CASTRLAGGVNEQFF. The CDR3 DNA follows: TGTGCCAGCACAAGACTAGCGGGAGGGGTGAATGAGCAGTTCTTC.

The V and J genes are TRBV7-9 and TRBJ1-3; D is possibly TRBD1 (5 bases). V was shortened by 5 bases and J by 0 bases, with 11 bases between the two germline ends. Germline V CDR1 and CDR2: SEHNR, FQNEAQ (reference sequence). This CDR3 has 15 residues. Here the CDR3 DNA reads TGTGCCAGCAGCCCTCGGGGGGGCTCTGGAAACACCATATATTTT. The encoded protein is CASSPRGGSGNTIYF.

This chain links TRBV6-1 with TRBJ2-3; TRBD2 matches 9 bases. The CDR3 is 16 amino acids. Germline-derived CDR1 and CDR2 are MNHNS and SASEGT. V lost 0 bases to trimming and J lost 7 bases; unmatched junction nucleotides: 8. The CDR3 DNA sequence: TGTGCCAGCAGTGAAGCTAGCGGGAGCATTAGCTATACGCAGTATTTT. Translating gives CASSEASGSISYTQYF.

V usage is TRBV7-2 and J usage is TRBJ2-1; D not certain. The CDR3 runs 15 residues. The V end was cut by 5 bases, the J end by 3 bases, with 14 bases between. Germline-derived CDR1 and CDR2 are SGHTA and FQGNSA. DNA for the CDR3: TGTGCCAGCAGCAAAAGACACGAAGGCTACAATGAGCAGTTCTTC. Encoded protein: CASSKRHEGYNEQFF.

This rearrangement joins TRBV19 to TRBJ2-7; 7 bases fit TRBD2. CDR3 length: 16 residues. CDR1 and CDR2 from the germline V gene are LNHDA and SQIVND (reference sequence). Trimming removed 3 bases from V and 5 bases from J; junction bases left unmatched: 13. The DNA for the CDR3 is TGTGCCAGTAGTATGACTTTATGGGAGGGTGTGAACGAGCAGTACTTC. The encoded protein is CASSMTLWEGVNEQYF. Full variable domain (remainder filled in from reference TRBV19 and TRBJ2-7): DGGITQSPKYLFRKEGQNVTLSCEQNLNHDAMYWYRQDPGQGLRLIYYSQIVNDFQKGDIAEGYSVSREKKESFPLTVTSAQKNPTAFYLCASSMTLWEGVNEQYFGPGTRLTVT.

This chain joins TRBV3-1 (or the pseudogene TRBV3-2) and TRBJ1-1, with 11 positions matching TRBD1. The CDR3 is 15 amino acids. Trimming removed 4 bases from V and 5 bases from J; junction bases left unmatched: 6. Germline CDR1 LGHDT, CDR2 YNNKEL (reference sequence). Written as DNA, the CDR3 is TGTGCCAGCAGCCTAGGGACAGGGGGATGGACTGAAGCTTTCTTT. Protein product: CASSLGTGGWTEAFF.

For this clone: At one end, the junction sequence differs from germline, possibly due to a read error. V is TRBV6-1 and J is TRBJ2-1, with D possibly called TRBD1 or TRBD2 (5 bases each). The CDR3 spans 13 residues. CDR1 and CDR2 (germline): MNHNS, SASEGT. CDR3 DNA: TGTGCCAGCAGTGAAAACCTCCGGGACCAGCCGATCTTC. The encoded protein is CASSENLRDQPIF.

V gene TRBV7-8 combines with J gene TRBJ2-2; 11 nucleotides agree with TRBD2. V was clipped by 1 base and J by 1 base; unmatched bases: 5. This CDR3 region has 18 residues. Germline CDR1 reads SGHVS; CDR2 reads FQNEAQ. CDR3 sequence: CASSLEGTSGMNTGELFF. The CDR3 DNA follows: TGTGCCAGCAGCTTAGAGGGGACTAGCGGAATGAACACCGGGGAGCTGTTTTTT.

J is TRBJ2-7 and V is TRBV29-1; D not resolved. Per germline, CDR1 SQVTM and CDR2 ANQGSEA. The CDR3 has 13 amino acids. The V and J ends lost 6 bases and 2 bases respectively, with 14 bases between them. The CDR3 spells CSVKPHSTYEQYF. DNA for the CDR3: TGCAGCGTAAAACCACACTCCACCTACGAGCAGTACTTC.

V and J are TRBV2 and TRBJ2-3; D is possibly TRBD2 (6 bases). CDR1 is SNHLY, CDR2 FYNNEI, per germline. Trimming shortened V by 6 bases and J by 0 bases, and 22 bases separated the two germline ends. The CDR3 runs 18 residues. Written as DNA, the CDR3 is TGTGCCAGCAGCCTCACCCGACTAGGGGCCCTGAGCACAGATACGCAGTATTTT. Translated, it gives CASSLTRLGALSTDTQYF. Drawing the rest from reference TRBV2 and TRBJ2-3, the complete variable domain is EPEVTQTPSHQVTQMGQEVILRCVPISNHLYFYWYRQILGQKVEFLVSFYNNEISEKSEIFDDQFSVERPDGSNFTLKIRSTKLEDSAMYFCASSLTRLGALSTDTQYFGPGTRLTVL.